This T cell receptor (beta chain) came from a study of regulatory T cells in long-lasting Graves disease. This clonotype was counted at least ten times. Its cognate antigen is unknown. Germline V gives CDR1 SGHTA, CDR2 FQGTGA. This CDR3 has 13 residues. Deletions cut 5 bases from V and 6 bases from J, with 13 bases between. Relying on iRepertoire HTBI primers and Arm-PCR of CDR3 regions, the team built TCR beta libraries. TCRdb itself ran the multiplex PCR reads through MiXCR, one entry per CDR3 protein. In the table there are roughly 510,000 distinct CDR3 sequences, about 16% of which are singletons. Time point specified: newly diagnosed GD, antithyroid drugs for less than 3 months. RNA extracted from PBMCs served as the sequencing template. Overall study findings and caveats: Favored gene segments in persistent disease were TRBV28, TRBJ1-2 and TRBJ2-5.

These data are also associated with another study on T cells in Graves' hyperthyroidism and ophthalmopathy.

The input for sequencing was peripheral blood mononuclear cells (PBMCs), taken at new diagnosis, from a patient treated with antithyroid drugs. The chain combines TRBV7-3 with TRBJ1-1; D is uncertain. The source of this sequence is a man aged 18 to 30 with Graves disease. The CDR3 region has the DNA TGTGCCAGCAGCCGAACCACGCCCGCTGAAGCTTTCTTT. Residues: CASSRTTPAEAFF.